The 24 T cell receptor beta chains given below trace back to one sample, sequenced in a study of cytomegalovirus exposure and HLA in healthy donors. Primers for the PCR totalled 60 Vbeta and 13 Jbeta. Some clones are missing from TCRdb's copy, which holds only in-frame ones; the method was immunoSEQ multiplex PCR. The profile shows 150,000 to 200,000 clones, roughly three quarters of them singletons. The specimen sequenced was PBMCs. The origin of the receptors is a male donor in good health and CMV-seropositive.

The CDR3 region is CASSPWAGGTEAFF. CDR3 DNA: TGTGCCAGCAGCCCTTGGGCGGGTGGCACTGAAGCTTTCTTT. V is TRBV9 and J is TRBJ1-1, with unresolved D. CDR1 is SGDLS, CDR2 YYNGEE, per germline. Trimming pared 4 bases from V and 4 bases from J, leaving 14 bases between. This CDR3 has 14 amino acids.

This clone was observed a few times. The J gene is TRBJ1-2, the V gene TRBV29-1; TRBD1 aligns across 7 bases. Germline-derived CDR1 and CDR2 are SQVTM and ANQGSEA. The J segment lost 5 bases and the V segment lost 4 bases, leaving 10 bases of the junction unmatched. This CDR3 has 14 residues. The CDR3 DNA follows: TGCAGCGTTGGTGTCGAGACAGGGAGTTATGGCTACACCTTC. This encodes CSVGVETGSYGYTF.

This clone is a singleton in its sample. The genes are TRBV9 and TRBJ2-7; maybe TRBD2 (6 bases). Germline V gives CDR1 SGDLS, CDR2 YYNGEE. The CDR3 spans 13 residues. V dropped 0 bases and J dropped 7 bases, with 11 bases sitting between them. This chain's CDR3 is CASSVVEGREQYF. The CDR3 bases are TGTGCCAGCAGCGTAGTGGAGGGGAGGGAGCAGTACTTC.

CDR3 region: CASSITGTDTQYF. CDR3 DNA: TGCGCCAGCAGCATTACAGGGACAGATACGCAGTATTTT. The V gene is TRBV5-1, the J gene TRBJ2-3; possible D gene TRBD1, 6 bases. Trimming removed 4 bases at V and 3 bases at J, with 9 bases between. This CDR3 is 13 amino acids long. From germline, CDR1 is SGHRS and CDR2 YFSETQ.

The rearrangement joins TRBV19 to TRBJ2-5, with D perhaps matching TRBD1 (5 bases). From germline, CDR1 is LNHDA and CDR2 SQIVND (reference sequence). The CDR3 sequence is 16 residues long. Trimming pared 4 bases from V and 5 bases from J, leaving 20 bases between. The CDR3: CASSTPGSPNRETQYF. Written as DNA, the CDR3 is TGTGCCAGTAGTACCCCAGGGTCCCCTAACAGGGAGACCCAGTACTTC.

The chain links TRBV28 to TRBJ2-7; D uncertain. With 3 bases removed from V and 1 base from J, the gap between germline ends came to 10 bases. The CDR3 runs to 14 residues. Germline values: CDR1 MDHEN, CDR2 SYDVKM. The CDR3 reads CASSFGQFSYEQYF. The CDR3 coding sequence is TGTGCCAGCAGTTTTGGGCAGTTTTCCTACGAGCAGTACTTC.

The CDR3 here is CASSEGGVRYGYTF. The CDR3, as DNA: TGTGCCAGCAGTGAAGGGGGGGTACGCTATGGCTACACCTTC. The V gene is TRBV6-1, the J gene TRBJ1-2, with TRBD1 as a possible D gene (5 bases). The germline V gene has CDR1 MNHNS and CDR2 SASEGT. The CDR3 is 14 residues long. V lost 1 base, J lost 4 bases, and 10 bases lay in between.

The CDR3 reads CASSPAGPYGYTF. The DNA of the CDR3 is TGTGCCAGCTCACCAGCGGGGCCCTATGGCTACACCTTC. The chain employs TRBV18 and TRBJ1-2; possible D gene TRBD1, 5 bases. This CDR3 comprises 13 residues. V lost 2 bases and J lost 4, with 8 bases in between. Germline V CDR1 and CDR2: KGHSH, LQKENI.

The rearrangement links TRBV2 to TRBJ2-5, with D perhaps TRBD1 (5 bases). The germline V gene encodes CDR1 SNHLY and CDR2 FYNNEI. This CDR3 spans 14 amino acids. Trimming took 6 bases from V and 1 from J, leaving 12 bases between them. CDR3: CASSDDSLQETQYF. Written as DNA, the CDR3 is TGTGCCAGCAGCGATGACAGCCTCCAAGAGACCCAGTACTTC.

The J gene is TRBJ2-3, the V gene TRBV4-1; TRBD2 matches 7 bases. The germline V gene has CDR1 MGHRA and CDR2 YSYEKL. The CDR3 has 16 amino acids. Unmatched junction bases numbered 10, after V lost 4 bases and J lost 3 bases. The CDR3 DNA reads TGCGCCAGCAGCCTAAGACGGGGGGAGCCTACAGATACGCAGTATTTT. Protein sequence: CASSLRRGEPTDTQYF.

The table lists this clone with a count of one. The rearrangement joins TRBV5-1 to TRBJ1-3; D may be TRBD1 (6 bases). This CDR3 contains 16 residues. V was shortened by 2 bases and J by 4 bases, with 16 bases between the two germline ends. Per the germline V gene, CDR1 is SGHRS and CDR2 is YFSETQ. CDR3 region: CASSLAGMDRGNTIYF. The CDR3 coding sequence is TGCGCCAGCAGCTTAGCTGGCATGGACAGAGGAAACACCATATATTTT.

V usage is TRBV7-9 and J usage is TRBJ1-6, with 10 positions matching TRBD1. J gave up 7 bases and V 5 bases, and 5 bases lay outside the gene matches. Germline lookup yields CDR1 SEHNR and CDR2 FQNEAQ (reference sequence). The CDR3 spans 15 residues. Here the CDR3 DNA reads TGTGCCAGCAGCCCCCAGGGACAGGGGAATTCACCCCTCCACTTT. Translation gives CASSPQGQGNSPLHF.

This clone was detected a few times. This sequence joins TRBV6-5 and TRBJ2-1, with D maybe TRBD2 (5 bases). Looked up from germline, CDR1 is MNHEY and CDR2 is SVGAGI. The CDR3 consists of 13 residues. V was clipped by 3 bases and J by 8 bases, with 11 bases between them. CDR3 DNA: TGTGCCAGCAGTTATGGACTTGGGGATGAGCAGTTCTTC. Translated: CASSYGLGDEQFF.

The rearrangement links TRBV6-1 to TRBJ1-5; 9 bases agree with TRBD1. After removal of 2 bases from V and 5 bases from J, the junction contained 13 bases not matched to a gene. The CDR3 runs 18 residues. Germline V lookup: CDR1 MNHNS, CDR2 SASEGT. The CDR3: CASSEIGPGTGYHQPQHF. CDR3 nucleotides: TGTGCCAGCAGTGAAATTGGCCCCGGGACAGGGTACCATCAGCCCCAGCATTTT.

The chain carries TRBV2 and TRBJ1-2, with D tentatively TRBD1 (6 bases). V lost 10 bases and J lost 3, with 15 bases in between. Germline CDR1 is SNHLY and CDR2 is FYNNEI. The length of the CDR3 is 13 residues. CDR3 amino acids: CAIQGAVDYGYTF. DNA of the CDR3: TGTGCCATACAGGGAGCGGTAGACTATGGCTACACCTTC.

A single count supports this clone. The chain uses TRBV7-9 and TRBJ2-3; tentatively, D is TRBD1 (6 bases). The CDR3 extends over 14 amino acids. V was cut by 3 bases and J by 2 bases, with 9 bases left in between. Germline CDR1 is SEHNR and CDR2 is FQNEAQ (reference sequence). The CDR3 nucleotides read TGTGCCAGCAGCTTTTCAGGGGTCACAGATACGCAGTATTTT. The encoded protein is CASSFSGVTDTQYF.

The chain recombines TRBV7-2 with TRBJ1-1; possible D gene TRBD1, 6 bases. Looked up from germline, CDR1 is SGHTA and CDR2 is FQGNSA. Trimming took off 5 bases at V and 0 bases at J, with 10 bases between the two ends. CDR3 length: 14 residues. The CDR3 sequence: CASSTGHLNTEAFF. CDR3 in DNA: TGTGCCAGCAGCACGGGACATCTGAACACTGAAGCTTTCTTT. Supplemented by reference TRBV7-2 and TRBJ1-1, the full variable domain reads GAGVSQSPSNKVTEKGKDVELRCDPISGHTALYWYRQSLGQGLEFLIYFQGNSAPDKSGLPSDRFSAERTGGSVSTLTIQRTQQEDSAVYLCASSTGHLNTEAFFGQGTRLTVV.

The rearrangement joins TRBV6-1 to TRBJ2-1; 11 bases line up with TRBD2. Germline V lookup: CDR1 MNHNS, CDR2 SASEGT. The ends lost 4 bases at V and 3 bases at J; junction bases unmatched: 5. The CDR3 loop spans 16 amino acids. The CDR3 DNA follows: TGTGCCAGCAGTGGAGAGCTAGCGGGGGGCTACAATGAGCAGTTCTTC. As protein: CASSGELAGGYNEQFF.

The chain couples TRBV6-1 to TRBJ2-4; D is unresolved. This CDR3 is 15 amino acids long. V lost 7 bases and J lost 2, with 15 bases in between. From germline, CDR1 is MNHNS and CDR2 SASEGT. The CDR3 protein is CASILAERTKNIQYF. DNA for the CDR3: TGTGCCAGCATCCTTGCTGAGAGAACCAAAAACATTCAGTACTTC.

V gene TRBV7-3 combines with J gene TRBJ2-3; D gene ambiguous. Germline V gene sequence: CDR1 SGHTA, CDR2 FQGTGA. Trimming stripped 4 bases from V and 5 bases from J, with 13 bases between. This CDR3 is built from 14 residues. The CDR3 DNA reads TGTGCCAGCAGCTCCCCCCGGCTAGGAGATACGCAGTATTTT. This gives the protein CASSSPRLGDTQYF. The full variable domain, completed using reference TRBV7-3 and TRBJ2-3, is GAGVSQTPSNKVTEKGKYVELRCDPISGHTALYWYRQSLGQGPEFLIYFQGTGAADDSGLPNDRFFAVRPEGSVSTLKIQRTERGDSAVYLCASSSPRLGDTQYFGPGTRLTVL.

The V and J genes are TRBV7-6 and TRBJ2-7; 11 positions agree with TRBD1. J lost 1 base, V lost 5 bases, and 4 bases had no gene match. This CDR3 has 15 residues. Per germline, CDR1 SGHVS and CDR2 FNYEAQ. The chain's CDR3 is CASSPGTGGSYEQYF. The DNA for the CDR3 is TGTGCCAGCAGCCCTGGGACAGGGGGGTCCTACGAGCAGTACTTC.

V usage is TRBV11-3 and J usage is TRBJ2-2, with D maybe TRBD1 (5 bases). The CDR3 has 15 residues. V lost 5 bases, J lost 4 bases, and 14 bases lay in between. Germline assignment: CDR1 SGHNT and CDR2 YENEEA. This CDR3 is CASSPGRASTGELFF. DNA for the CDR3: TGTGCCAGCAGCCCCGGCAGGGCTAGCACCGGGGAGCTGTTTTTT.

This chain joins TRBV6-1 and TRBJ2-3, with 8 bases fitting TRBD2. Germline CDR1 reads MNHNS; CDR2 reads SASEGT. The CDR3 has 17 amino acids. The V and J ends lost 3 bases and 2 bases, in that order; junction bases with no gene match: 10. CDR3 bases: TGTGCCAGCAGTGAGGAACGGACGGGGGGGATCACAGATACGCAGTATTTT. Its translation is CASSEERTGGITDTQYF.

The table lists this clone with a few counts. Written as DNA, the CDR3 is TGTGCCAGCAGAATACAGAGGAACACTGAAGCTTTCTTT. Protein: CASRIQRNTEAFF. The V call is TRBV2, the J call TRBJ1-1, with unresolved D. The V gene's germline CDR1 is SNHLY and CDR2 FYNNEI. CDR3 length: 13 residues. V gave up 6 bases and J gave up 1 base, with 9 bases separating them.